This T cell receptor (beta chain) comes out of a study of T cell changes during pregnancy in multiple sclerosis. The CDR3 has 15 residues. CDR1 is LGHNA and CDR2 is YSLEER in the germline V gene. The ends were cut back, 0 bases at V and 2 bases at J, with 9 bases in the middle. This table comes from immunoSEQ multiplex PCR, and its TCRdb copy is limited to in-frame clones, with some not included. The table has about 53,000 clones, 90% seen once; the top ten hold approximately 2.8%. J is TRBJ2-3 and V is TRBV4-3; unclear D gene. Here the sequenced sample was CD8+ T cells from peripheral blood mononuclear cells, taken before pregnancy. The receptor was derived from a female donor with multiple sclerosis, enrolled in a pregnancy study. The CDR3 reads CASSQEGYPTDTQYF. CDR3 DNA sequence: TGCGCCAGCAGCCAAGAGGGCTACCCCACAGATACGCAGTATTTT.